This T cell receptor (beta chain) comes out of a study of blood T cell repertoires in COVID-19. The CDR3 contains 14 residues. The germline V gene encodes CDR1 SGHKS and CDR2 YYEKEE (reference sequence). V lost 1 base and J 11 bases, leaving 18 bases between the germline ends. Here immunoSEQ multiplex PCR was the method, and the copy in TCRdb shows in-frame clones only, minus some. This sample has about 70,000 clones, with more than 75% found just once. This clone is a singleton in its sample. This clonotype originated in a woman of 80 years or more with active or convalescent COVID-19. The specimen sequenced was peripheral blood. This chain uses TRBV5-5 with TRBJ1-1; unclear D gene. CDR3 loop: CASSLYAGATTAFF. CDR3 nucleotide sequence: TGTGCCAGCAGCTTGTATGCGGGTGCTACGACGGCTTTCTTT.